These 16 T cell receptor beta chains originate from one sample sequenced in a study of glioma-infiltrating T cells. The iRepertoire nested amplicon-rescue multiplex PCR amplified TCR alpha and beta CDR3s from RNA. TCRdb itself ran the multiplex PCR reads through MiXCR, one entry per CDR3 protein. This sample carries 150,000 to 200,000 distinct CDR3 sequences, around 42% of them seen once, and the ten largest clones take roughly 5.5%. Sequencing input: glioma tissue, nonneoplastic brain tissue, or PBMCs (not recorded which). The receptors shown here come from a human donor with low-grade glioma or glioblastoma, undergoing nonglioma brain surgery, or in good health (not recorded which).

In this sample, this clonotype turned up many times. The rearrangement joins TRBV27 to TRBJ1-2; D is unclear. V gave up 4 bases and J gave up 5 bases, with 11 bases separating them. This CDR3 is built from 13 residues. Germline V CDR1 and CDR2: MNHEY, SMNVEV (reference sequence). CDR3 in DNA: TGTGCCAGCAGTTACAAGGGATGGTATGGCTACACCTTC. This encodes CASSYKGWYGYTF.

Concerning this clonotype itself: One end of the junction fails to match germline, which may point to a read error. The V call is TRBV7-9, the J call TRBJ2-7; D uncertain. This CDR3 spans 11 amino acids. Germline CDR1 and CDR2: SEHNR and FQNEAQ (reference sequence). CDR3 region: CASSASYEQSF. Written as DNA, the CDR3 is TGTGCCAGCAGCGCCTCCTACGAGCAGTCCTTC.

This clonotype was observed many times. The chain combines TRBV6-1 with TRBJ2-7, with 10 bases matching TRBD2. Trimming cost V 5 bases and J 3 bases; bases outside gene matches: 4. The germline V gene has CDR1 MNHNS and CDR2 SASEGT. The CDR3 contains 14 residues. The CDR3 DNA reads as TGTGCCAGCAGTTCTAGCGGGAGTCTCTACGAGCAGTACTTC. It translates to CASSSSGSLYEQYF.

The chain recombines TRBV29-1 with TRBJ1-1, with D uncertain. Germline V lookup: CDR1 SQVTM, CDR2 ANQGSEA. The V end lost 4 bases, the J end lost 2 bases, and 11 bases lay between the germline ends. The CDR3 length is 13 residues. The CDR3 DNA follows: TGCAGCGTTGCCAACCGAACCAACACTGAAGCTTTCTTT. Amino acid sequence: CSVANRTNTEAFF.

Regarding this clonotype: A single base separates this from a much larger clone, so it may be a read error. The chain employs TRBV7-2 and TRBJ1-4, with a weak D call TRBD1 (5 bases). The CDR3 has 15 residues. Looked up from germline, CDR1 is SGHTA and CDR2 is FQGNSA. The V end lost 3 bases, the J end lost 8 bases, and 16 bases lay between the germline ends. Written as DNA, the CDR3 is TGTGCCAGCAGCTTGCAGCAAGGGCCAGGGGAAAAACTGTTTTTT. It is translated as CASSLQQGPGEKLFF. The variable domain in full, with the rest retrieved from reference TRBV7-2 and TRBJ1-4, is GAGVSQSPSNKVTEKGKDVELRCDPISGHTALYWYRQSLGQGLEFLIYFQGNSAPDKSGLPSDRFSAERTGGSVSTLTIQRTQQEDSAVYLCASSLQQGPGEKLFFGSGTQLSVL.

This sequence joins TRBV5-1 and TRBJ2-1, with D possibly being TRBD2 (8 bases). Trimming removed 2 bases from V and 6 bases from J, with 18 bases in between. CDR3 length: 16 residues. Germline CDR1 reads SGHRS; CDR2 reads YFSETQ. The CDR3 bases are TGCGCCAGCAGCTTTACTAGCGGTCAGGGGGGCAATGAGCAGTTCTTC. Its protein product is CASSFTSGQGGNEQFF.

This clonotype was counted at least ten times. This sequence joins TRBV20-1 and TRBJ2-1; TRBD2 is a possible D gene (5 bases). Deletions cut 6 bases from V and 9 bases from J, with 15 bases between. The CDR3 covers 12 residues. Germline CDR1 reads DFQATT; CDR2 reads SNEGSKA (reference sequence). DNA of the CDR3: TGCAGTGCCCCGAGCGGAGGTGTTGAGCAGTTCTTC. Its protein is CSAPSGGVEQFF.

On this clonotype itself: A much more abundant neighbour one base away suggests this may be a read error. This chain's CDR3 is CASSTISGWDRVFYEQYF. The CDR3 nucleotides read TGTGCCAGCAGCACGATCTCAGGATGGGACAGGGTTTTCTACGAGCAGTACTTC. V gene TRBV27 combines with J gene TRBJ2-7; 9 positions match TRBD1. Germline V CDR1 and CDR2: MNHEY, SMNVEV (reference sequence). The CDR3 consists of 18 residues. Unmatched junction bases numbered 18, after V lost 6 bases and J lost 3 bases.

V usage is TRBV2 and J usage is TRBJ2-7; 10 bases line up with TRBD2. Germline CDR1 is SNHLY and CDR2 is FYNNEI. Losses at the gene ends were 4 bases for V and 7 bases for J; bases not matched to a gene: 10. CDR3 length: 15 amino acids. CDR3 region: CASSAGRLAGEEQYF. Here the CDR3 DNA reads TGTGCCAGCAGTGCTGGGAGACTAGCGGGTGAGGAGCAGTACTTC.

This clonotype was seen ten or more times. The chain combines TRBV28 with TRBJ2-7, with TRBD1 as a possible D gene (5 bases). This CDR3 region has 11 residues. Between the trimmed V and J ends, which lost 4 bases and 9 bases, there was a span of 10 bases. CDR1 MDHEN and CDR2 SYDVKM come from the germline V gene. The chain's CDR3 is CASSSQGWQYF. The CDR3 DNA reads TGTGCCAGCAGTTCCCAGGGTTGGCAGTACTTC.

The J gene is TRBJ2-1, the V gene TRBV15, with D hard to call. Germline CDR1 reads LNHNV; CDR2 reads YYDKDF (reference sequence). V dropped 4 bases and J dropped 12 bases, with 10 bases sitting between them. The CDR3 runs 11 residues. The CDR3 nucleotides are TGTGCCACCAGCACGGTTATCCTGCAGTTCTTC. Translation gives CATSTVILQFF.

Details on this clonotype: A much larger clonotype is one base distant, so this may be a read error. The chain uses TRBV3-1 and TRBJ1-1; D not resolved. V was clipped by 1 base and J by 6 bases, with 15 bases between them. Germline CDR1 is LGHDT and CDR2 is YNNKEL (reference sequence). The CDR3 extends over 15 amino acids. CDR3 loop: CASSQGRRTAAEAFF. The CDR3 DNA follows: TGTGCCAGCAGCCAAGGGAGAAGGACGGCAGCTGAAGCTTTCTTT.

There are many counts of this clonotype. The chain is built from TRBV20-1 and TRBJ2-1; TRBD2 matches 8 bases. The CDR3 is made up of 14 amino acids. The germline V gene encodes CDR1 DFQATT and CDR2 SNEGSKA (reference sequence). With 0 bases clipped from V and 4 bases from J, the junction kept 2 bases outside the gene matches. CDR3 sequence reads: CSARELAEYNEQFF. As DNA, the CDR3 is TGCAGTGCTAGAGAACTAGCGGAGTACAATGAGCAGTTCTTC.

This clonotype was detected ten times or more. The chain uses TRBV24-1 and TRBJ2-1; 7 bases are a match to TRBD2. Germline V gene sequence: CDR1 KGHDR, CDR2 SFDVKD. The CDR3 has 16 amino acids. Trimming removed 4 bases from V and 8 bases from J; junction bases left unmatched: 13. CDR3 coding DNA: TGTGCCACCAGTGACCGATTAGCGGGCTCAGGGTATGAGCAGTTCTTC. Translation gives CATSDRLAGSGYEQFF.

This clonotype was counted ten times or more. This chain uses TRBV6-1 with TRBJ1-1; 7 bases line up with TRBD1. CDR1 is MNHNS, CDR2 SASEGT, per germline. The trim removed 6 bases at V and 0 bases at J, leaving 1 base unmatched. The CDR3 spans 13 residues. For the CDR3, the DNA is TGTGCCAGCAGCGGGACAGTGAACACTGAAGCTTTCTTT. Protein: CASSGTVNTEAFF.

This clonotype was observed at least ten times. The genes are TRBV6-1 and TRBJ1-1; weak D call: TRBD1 (5 bases). Germline CDR1 MNHNS, CDR2 SASEGT. Trimming shortened V by 1 base and J by 3 bases, and 9 bases separated the two germline ends. The CDR3 covers 14 residues. CDR3 in DNA: TGTGCCAGCAGTGAAGGGGAAGGGGACACTGAAGCTTTCTTT. Residues: CASSEGEGDTEAFF.